Below are 24 T cell receptor beta chains sequenced from a single sample in a study of control samples from healthy donors and cancer patients. The protocol was immunoSEQ multiplex PCR, while the TCRdb copy is restricted to in-frame clones and leaves out a portion. Found here are about 180,000 clones, roughly 92% of them singletons; the top ten hold around 1.5%. Sequencing was carried out using blood. These TCRs come from a man aged 30 to 45 in good health.

This clone was detected a few times. The chain employs TRBV11-2 and TRBJ1-2; tentative D call: TRBD1 (6 bases). The CDR3 has 15 residues. The ends were cut back, 1 base at V and 4 bases at J, with 13 bases in the middle. Germline assignment: CDR1 SGHAT and CDR2 FQNNGV. The CDR3 here is CASSLAGDGSYGYTF. The CDR3 DNA follows: TGTGCCAGCAGCTTAGCAGGGGACGGGAGCTATGGCTACACCTTC.

J is TRBJ2-3 and V is TRBV5-6; 10 bases are a match to TRBD2. Looked up from germline, CDR1 is SGHDT and CDR2 is YYEEEE. Unmatched junction bases numbered 11, after V lost 5 bases and J lost 5 bases. The CDR3 covers 16 residues. The CDR3 DNA reads as TGTGCCAGCAGACCTGCCCCTAGCGGGGGAGGAGATACGCAGTATTTT. It yields the protein CASRPAPSGGGDTQYF.

The CDR3 is CASIIGAGYYNEQFF. The CDR3 DNA follows: TGTGCCAGCATCATAGGGGCGGGATACTACAATGAGCAGTTCTTC. The J gene is TRBJ2-1, the V gene TRBV27, with TRBD2 as a possible D gene (6 bases). This CDR3 is 15 amino acids long. The germline gives CDR1 MNHEY, CDR2 SMNVEV (reference sequence). The V end was cut by 7 bases, the J end by 3 bases, with 16 bases between.

The chain uses TRBV6-2 or TRBV6-3 and TRBJ1-1, with 11 bases matching TRBD1. From germline, CDR1 is MNHEY and CDR2 SVGEGT. The CDR3 is 14 residues long. After removal of 2 bases from V and 5 bases from J, the junction contained 1 base not matched to a gene. For the CDR3, the DNA is TGTGCCAGCAGTTACGGGACAGGGGGGACTGAAGCTTTCTTT. As protein: CASSYGTGGTEAFF.

This clone has just one count. The genes are TRBV28 and TRBJ2-3; 9 bases are a match to TRBD1. CDR3 size: 15 residues. Germline CDR1 MDHEN, CDR2 SYDVKM. V lost 5 bases and J lost 1; bases outside the gene matches: 4. The chain's CDR3 is CASSTRDRGTDTQYF. CDR3 nucleotides: TGTGCCAGCAGTACTCGGGACAGGGGCACAGATACGCAGTATTTT.

This clone has a handful of counts. The chain employs TRBV15 and TRBJ2-5; D perhaps matches TRBD1 (5 bases). There are 18 residues in the CDR3. V gave up 0 bases and J gave up 2 bases, with 19 bases separating them. Per the germline V gene, CDR1 is LNHNV and CDR2 is YYDKDF (reference sequence). DNA for the CDR3: TGTGCCACCAGCAGAGAACCGGGCCAGACAGCCATACAAGAGACCCAGTACTTC. Protein: CATSREPGQTAIQETQYF.

The V call is TRBV4-3, the J call TRBJ1-1, with 7 bases that match TRBD1. CDR1 is LGHNA, CDR2 YSLEER, per germline. V gave up 3 bases and J gave up 0 bases; unmatched junction bases: 4. The CDR3 runs 15 residues. In nucleotides, the CDR3 is TGCGCCAGCAGCCAGGGACAGACAATGAACACTGAAGCTTTCTTT. Translated, it gives CASSQGQTMNTEAFF.

The chain employs TRBV6-5 and TRBJ1-1; a weak D match, TRBD1 (5 bases). Germline V gives CDR1 MNHEY, CDR2 SVGAGI. V was clipped by 7 bases and J by 1 base, with 13 bases between them. There are 14 residues in the CDR3. As DNA, the CDR3 is TGTGCCAGCACCGAGGGGCTGACGAACACTGAAGCTTTCTTT. As protein: CASTEGLTNTEAFF.

The V gene is TRBV15, the J gene TRBJ1-5; 7 bases map to TRBD1. The CDR3 contains 15 residues. V gave up 4 bases and J gave up 5 bases; unmatched junction bases: 8. Germline V gene data show CDR1 as LNHNV and CDR2 as YYDKDF (reference sequence). This CDR3 reads CATSTIVDRDQPQHF. The DNA for the CDR3 is TGTGCCACCAGCACTATAGTAGACAGGGATCAGCCCCAGCATTTT.

The chain joins TRBV28 to TRBJ1-5; 10 bases match TRBD1. From germline, CDR1 is MDHEN and CDR2 SYDVKM. There are 15 residues in the CDR3. J gave up 2 bases and V 3 bases, and 1 base lay outside the gene matches. The CDR3 DNA is TGTGCCAGCAGTTTGGGGACAGGGGGCAATCAGCCCCAGCATTTT. It encodes CASSLGTGGNQPQHF.

The rearrangement links TRBV4-1 to TRBJ2-3; D is possibly TRBD2 (6 bases). Germline V gene data show CDR1 as MGHRA and CDR2 as YSYEKL. Trimming shortened V by 5 bases and J by 2 bases, and 17 bases separated the two germline ends. The CDR3 runs to 16 residues. The CDR3 region has the DNA TGCGCCAGCAGCGATCTGAGCGGGTCCACCACAGATACGCAGTATTTT. Translating it yields CASSDLSGSTTDTQYF.

The CDR3 DNA reads as TGTGCCTGGAACCCCGGGACAGGGCTGGGTGAGCAGTACTTC. It encodes CAWNPGTGLGEQYF. The V call is TRBV30, the J call TRBJ2-7; 9 nucleotides agree with TRBD1. This CDR3 contains 14 residues. V lost 4 bases to trimming and J lost 7 bases; unmatched junction nucleotides: 11. CDR1 is GTSNPN and CDR2 is SVGIG in the germline V gene (reference sequence).

CDR3 sequence reads: CASSPPVSETQYF. CDR3 in DNA: TGTGCCAGCTCACCACCAGTTAGCGAGACCCAGTACTTC. The rearrangement uses TRBV18 and TRBJ2-5; D gene unclear. The V end lost 0 bases, the J end lost 5 bases, and 7 bases lay between the germline ends. The CDR3 loop spans 13 amino acids. Germline CDR1 is KGHSH and CDR2 is LQKENI.

A remark on this clone: The sample holds other DNA sequences that translate to the same CDR3. The chain is built from TRBV12-3 or TRBV12-4 and TRBJ2-1; D not certain. Trimming pared 4 bases from V and 4 bases from J, leaving 2 bases between. The CDR3 spans 11 residues. The DNA for the CDR3 is TGTGCCAGCAGTTCTTACAATGAGCAGTTCTTC. Protein: CASSSYNEQFF.

This chain uses TRBV12-5 with TRBJ2-7; possibly TRBD2 for D (7 bases). This CDR3 is 16 amino acids long. Germline V gene sequence: CDR1 LGHNT, CDR2 FRNRAP. V was cut by 7 bases and J by 0 bases, with 19 bases left in between. The CDR3 DNA is TGTGCTAGTGCCGGGGGGCCCGGGGGACTCTCCTACGAGCAGTACTTC. It codes for CASAGGPGGLSYEQYF.

The V gene is TRBV29-1, the J gene TRBJ2-2; D call uncertain. Looked up from germline, CDR1 is SQVTM and CDR2 is ANQGSEA. The germline V and J ends were trimmed by 7 bases and 0 bases, with 9 bases remaining between them. The CDR3 has 13 amino acids. This CDR3 is CSGQFANTGELFF. CDR3 sequence (DNA): TGCAGCGGGCAGTTCGCGAACACCGGGGAGCTGTTTTTT.

The genes are TRBV2 and TRBJ2-2, with D uncertain. The CDR3 has 14 amino acids. Germline values: CDR1 SNHLY, CDR2 FYNNEI. The ends were cut back, 5 bases at V and 4 bases at J, with 11 bases in the middle. The DNA for the CDR3 is TGTGCCAGCAGTCTATACGTTGGCACCGGGGAGCTGTTTTTT. Encoded protein: CASSLYVGTGELFF.

The rearrangement uses TRBV28 and TRBJ2-7; the D is unclear. The CDR3 runs 13 residues. With 3 bases removed from V and 5 bases from J, the gap between germline ends came to 11 bases. Germline-derived CDR1 and CDR2 are MDHEN and SYDVKM. CDR3 region: CASSFRLRDEQYF. The CDR3, as DNA: TGTGCCAGCAGTTTCAGGCTCCGGGACGAGCAGTACTTC.

This CDR3 reads CASSVQTGLEETQYF. The CDR3 nucleotides are TGTGCCAGCAGTGTCCAGACAGGGCTTGAAGAGACCCAGTACTTC. V is TRBV2 and J is TRBJ2-5, with 7 bases aligning to TRBD1. The CDR3 runs 15 residues. Germline CDR1 SNHLY, CDR2 FYNNEI. The J segment lost 3 bases and the V segment lost 4 bases, leaving 8 bases of the junction unmatched.

This chain connects TRBV6-5 to TRBJ1-3, with a tentative D call TRBD1 (5 bases). CDR3 size: 16 residues. Trimming stripped 0 bases from V and 3 bases from J, with 12 bases between. Germline V CDR1 and CDR2: MNHEY, SVGAGI. The CDR3 DNA reads as TGTGCCAGCAGTTACTCGGCCAGGGTCTTTGGAAACACCATATATTTT. It is translated as CASSYSARVFGNTIYF.

This sequence joins TRBV29-1 and TRBJ1-2; 7 nucleotides match TRBD1. The CDR3 is 12 amino acids. Trimming at V came to 6 bases and at J to 4 bases, leaving 5 bases not matched to a gene. The germline CDR1 and CDR2 sequences are SQVTM and ANQGSEA. The CDR3 protein is CSVGGQLYGYTF. In nucleotides, the CDR3 is TGCAGCGTGGGGGGACAGCTCTATGGCTACACCTTC. Full variable domain (missing parts from reference TRBV29-1 and TRBJ1-2): SAVISQKPSRDICQRGTSLTIQCQVDSQVTMMFWYRQQPGQSLTLIATANQGSEATYESGFVIDKFPISRPNLTFSTLTVSNMSPEDSSIYLCSVGGQLYGYTFGSGTRLTVV.

The V gene is TRBV5-8, the J gene TRBJ1-2; possibly TRBD1 for D (5 bases). The CDR3 runs to 17 residues. V lost 4 bases and J 2 bases, leaving 21 bases between the germline ends. CDR1 is SGHTS and CDR2 is YDEGEE in the germline V gene. As DNA, the CDR3 is TGTGCCAGCAGCCCATTTAGGGCAGGGTCCGAAAACTATGGCTACACCTTC. Its protein is CASSPFRAGSENYGYTF. Based on the CDR3 plus reference TRBV5-8 and TRBJ1-2, the full variable domain is EAGVTQSPTHLIKTRGQQATLRCSPISGHTSVYWYQQALGLGLQFLLWYDEGEERNRGNFPPRFSGRQFPNYSSELNVNALELEDSALYLCASSPFRAGSENYGYTFGSGTRLTVV.

The J gene is TRBJ1-1, the V gene TRBV12-3 or TRBV12-4; possibly TRBD1 for D (6 bases). Trimming shortened V by 4 bases and J by 3 bases, and 9 bases separated the two germline ends. The CDR3 is 13 amino acids. The CDR3 bases are TGTGCCAGCAGTTGGCAGGGGTACACTGAAGCTTTCTTT. Encoded protein: CASSWQGYTEAFF.

The chain is built from TRBV3-1 (or the pseudogene TRBV3-2) and TRBJ1-1; D not certain. The CDR3 length is 13 residues. Trimming took off 2 bases at V and 1 base at J, with 5 bases between the two ends. From germline, CDR1 is LGHDT and CDR2 YNNKEL (reference sequence). The CDR3 region is CASSQSPNTEAFF. DNA for the CDR3: TGTGCCAGCAGCCAAAGTCCGAACACTGAAGCTTTCTTT.